The 5 T cell receptor beta chains below were found in one sample sequenced in a study of OX40 agonist ivuxolimab in advanced cancers. Profiling relied on immunoSEQ multiplex PCR, and the TCRdb table lists in-frame clones only, not all of them. The top ten hold roughly 10% of the sample, which has approximately 82,000 clones, about 89% seen once. Sequenced material: CD4+ or CD8+ T cells sorted from blood, taken in a trial of the OX40 agonist ivuxolimab. The receptors derive from an adult with an advanced solid tumor such as melanoma, head and neck, liver or kidney cancer.

The chain joins TRBV15 to TRBJ2-3; possible D gene TRBD2, 5 bases. The CDR3 runs to 13 residues. The germline gives CDR1 LNHNV, CDR2 YYDKDF (reference sequence). Trimming stripped 5 bases from V and 0 bases from J, with 6 bases between. The CDR3 coding sequence is TGTGCCACCAGCCTAGCTAGCACAGATACGCAGTATTTT. Translating it yields CATSLASTDTQYF. The full variable domain, with the rest looked up from reference TRBV15 and TRBJ2-3, is DAMVIQNPRYQVTQFGKPVTLSCSQTLNHNVMYWYQQKSSQAPKLLFHYYDKDFNNEADTPDNFQSRRPNTSFCFLDIRSPGLGDTAMYLCATSLASTDTQYFGPGTRLTVL.

CDR3 protein: CASSQWWTPTTYGYTF. CDR3 DNA sequence: TGCGCCAGCAGCCAATGGTGGACACCGACTACCTATGGCTACACCTTC. The chain employs TRBV4-1 and TRBJ1-2; D may be TRBD1 (5 bases). Trimming pared 2 bases from V and 4 bases from J, leaving 17 bases between. This CDR3 is 16 amino acids long. CDR1 and CDR2 from the germline V gene are MGHRA and YSYEKL.

The chain has TRBV6-1 and TRBJ2-7; a weak D match, TRBD1 (6 bases). The CDR3 spans 16 residues. Germline lookup yields CDR1 MNHNS and CDR2 SASEGT. The V end was cut by 2 bases, the J end by 1 base, with 15 bases between. The DNA of the CDR3 is TGTGCCAGCAGTGAACGTATGAGGGGGATGTCCTACGAGCAGTACTTC. It translates to CASSERMRGMSYEQYF.

The gene calls are TRBV7-2 and TRBJ2-1, with D uncertain. The germline CDR1 and CDR2 sequences are SGHTA and FQGNSA. V was clipped by 4 bases and J by 10 bases, with 11 bases between them. The CDR3 sequence is 12 residues long. CDR3 DNA sequence: TGTGCCAGCAGCTCCCAAGGTAGAGAGCAGTTCTTC. Translating gives CASSSQGREQFF.

This clone was seen a single time. J is TRBJ2-3 and V is TRBV6-5; D not resolved. The germline V and J ends were trimmed by 4 bases and 3 bases, with 5 bases remaining between them. CDR1 and CDR2 (germline): MNHEY, SVGAGI. This CDR3 comprises 12 residues. The CDR3 DNA reads TGTGCCAGCAGTTGGGGAACAGATACGCAGTATTTT. Protein product: CASSWGTDTQYF.